These 28 T cell receptor beta chains were sequenced from one sample in a study of regulatory T cells in long-lasting Graves disease listed by TCRdb under 2021. Library construction relied on multiplex PCR. TCRdb records Illumina HiSeq 4000 as the sequencer. TCR beta libraries were built with iRepertoire HTBI primers and Arm-PCR amplification of CDR3 regions. The public sequencing data were trimmed at Q25 with fastp and processed into clonotypes with MiXCR by TCRdb, which kept only in-frame beta chains. Every entry covers one CDR3 protein and lists the most common genes and DNA from its rows. This sample is represented by about 470,000 distinct CDR3 sequences; roughly 21% of them were singletons. The ten biggest clones cover over 6% of the sample. What the time point label conveys for this sample: persistent/refractory GD, antithyroid drugs over 5 years with positive TRAb. RNA was extracted from PBMCs in TRIzol for both TCR sequencing and RNA sequencing.

Here the sequenced sample was peripheral blood mononuclear cells (PBMCs), taken when the disease was refractory, from a patient treated with antithyroid drugs. These receptors were collected from a female donor with Graves disease.

This clonotype came up many times. A junction end diverges from the germline sequence, so it may reflect a read error. This sequence joins TRBV28 and TRBJ2-6; perhaps TRBD1 as D (6 bases). The germline V gene has CDR1 MDHEN and CDR2 SYDVKM. The length of the CDR3 is 17 residues. CDR3 in DNA: TGTGTCAGCACTTCCCCGACAGGTATATCTGGGGCCAACGTCCTGACTTTC. It codes for CVSTSPTGISGANVLTF.

The chain recombines TRBV12-3 or TRBV12-4 with TRBJ1-2, with a weak D call TRBD1 (5 bases). Deletions cut 7 bases from V and 9 bases from J, with 18 bases between. The CDR3 has 13 amino acids. The CDR3 bases are TGTGCCAGCACCTTTCCGGGTCAGGGTAGCTACACCTTC. Its translation is CASTFPGQGSYTF.

This clonotype occurred many times. This chain connects TRBV2 to TRBJ1-2; D is unclear. Germline V gene sequence: CDR1 SNHLY, CDR2 FYNNEI. The CDR3 covers 13 residues. V shed 6 bases and J shed 4 bases, with 12 bases lying between them. CDR3 nucleotides: TGTGCCAGCAGGGACGGTGGTAGCTATGGCTACACCTTC. It codes for CASRDGGSYGYTF.

This clonotype was found many times. The rearrangement joins TRBV29-1 to TRBJ1-5; D possibly corresponds to TRBD1 (5 bases). The CDR3 covers 13 residues. Per the germline V gene, CDR1 is SQVTM and CDR2 is ANQGSEA. The ends were cut back, 3 bases at V and 7 bases at J, with 13 bases in the middle. The CDR3 reads CSVDQGTGQPQHF. CDR3 coding DNA: TGCAGCGTTGATCAGGGTACTGGCCAGCCCCAGCATTTT. The full variable domain, rest sourced from reference TRBV29-1 and TRBJ1-5, is SAVISQKPSRDICQRGTSLTIQCQVDSQVTMMFWYRQQPGQSLTLIATANQGSEATYESGFVIDKFPISRPNLTFSTLTVSNMSPEDSSIYLCSVDQGTGQPQHFGDGTRLSIL.

The chain recombines TRBV3-1 with TRBJ1-2; TRBD1 matches 8 bases. With 0 bases clipped from V and 4 bases from J, the junction kept 7 bases outside the gene matches. Germline CDR1 is LGHDT and CDR2 is YNNKEL (reference sequence). The CDR3 is 16 amino acids. For the CDR3, the DNA is TGTGCCAGCAGCCAAGATCAGGGGGCGATCTCCTATGGCTACACCTTC. This sequence encodes CASSQDQGAISYGYTF.

The chain employs TRBV12-3 or TRBV12-4 and TRBJ2-2; D tentatively reads TRBD1 or TRBD2 (5 bases each). The CDR3 spans 15 residues. The V end lost 4 bases, the J end lost 8 bases, and 17 bases lay between the germline ends. CDR3 bases: TGTGCCAGCAGTTCCGCCGGGACCTCAAGGGGGGAGCTGTTTTTT. Translation gives CASSSAGTSRGELFF.

This clonotype has a count of ten or more. The gene calls are TRBV12-3 or TRBV12-4 and TRBJ1-1, with 7 bases lining up with TRBD1. V trimming: 3 bases; J trimming: 6 bases; junction bases outside the gene matches: 4. This CDR3 is built from 13 residues. The CDR3 loop is CASSFLGQSEAFF. CDR3 DNA: TGTGCCAGCAGTTTTTTGGGACAGTCTGAAGCTTTCTTT.

In its sample, this clonotype was seen many times. J is TRBJ2-2 and V is TRBV28; 12 nucleotides match TRBD2. The CDR3 spans 16 residues. V lost 3 bases and J lost 5; bases outside the gene matches: 4. Germline V gene lookup returns CDR1 MDHEN and CDR2 SYDVKM. The CDR3 sequence: CASSFGLAGLTGELFF. Here the CDR3 DNA reads TGTGCCAGCAGTTTTGGACTAGCGGGACTAACCGGGGAGCTGTTTTTT. The full variable domain, with the rest looked up from reference TRBV28 and TRBJ2-2, is DVKVTQSSRYLVKRTGEKVFLECVQDMDHENMFWYRQDPGLGLRLIYFSYDVKMKEKGDIPEGYSVSREKKERFSLILESASTNQTSMYLCASSFGLAGLTGELFFGEGSRLTVL.

This clonotype occurred many times. The chain has TRBV28 and TRBJ2-2; D gene uncertain. The CDR3 totals 14 residues. The germline V and J ends were trimmed by 10 bases and 3 bases, with 15 bases remaining between them. Germline lookup yields CDR1 MDHEN and CDR2 SYDVKM. The CDR3 DNA is TGTGCCACCATTCAAAGGGTGGACACCGGGGAGCTGTTTTTT. Amino acids: CATIQRVDTGELFF.

This clonotype was seen more than once but under ten times. The CDR3 region has the DNA TGTGCCTGGAGTGTTTCCGGGACAGACTACGAGCAGTACTTC. Translation: CAWSVSGTDYEQYF. The gene calls are TRBV30 and TRBJ2-7; TRBD1 matches at 7 bases. With 0 bases clipped from V and 3 bases from J, the junction kept 5 bases outside the gene matches. Per germline, CDR1 GTSNPN and CDR2 SVGIG (reference sequence). The CDR3 loop spans 14 amino acids.

The chain recombines TRBV28 with TRBJ1-5; 7 bases align to TRBD1. Germline CDR1 MDHEN, CDR2 SYDVKM. The junction had 11 bases not matched to a gene; V was cut back by 5 bases and J by 1 base. The CDR3 consists of 17 residues. CDR3 amino acids: CASSRQGIRRSNQPQHF. CDR3 DNA sequence: TGTGCCAGCAGTAGACAGGGCATCAGGAGAAGCAATCAGCCCCAGCATTTT.

At least ten counts were recorded for this clonotype. CDR3 sequence: CASSYQIYGYTF. The CDR3 bases are TGTGCCAGCAGTTACCAGATCTATGGCTACACCTTC. V gene TRBV12-3 or TRBV12-4 combines with J gene TRBJ1-2, with D hard to call. With 4 bases removed from V and 4 bases from J, the gap between germline ends came to 7 bases. The CDR3 totals 12 residues.

The chain combines TRBV28 with TRBJ1-5; 11 bases map to TRBD1. Per germline, CDR1 MDHEN and CDR2 SYDVKM. V gave up 3 bases and J gave up 2 bases; unmatched junction bases: 15. CDR3 size: 20 residues. CDR3 DNA sequence: TGTGCCAGCAGTTTTGAAGCCGGGACAGGGGGAATATTTGGCAATCAGCCCCAGCATTTT. Residues: CASSFEAGTGGIFGNQPQHF.

Points on this clonotype: It is likely a read error, because the conserved phenylalanine at the end of the CDR3 is missing. This chain connects TRBV7-8 to TRBJ2-7; D could derive from TRBD1 or TRBD2 (6 bases each). Germline V lookup: CDR1 SGHVS, CDR2 FQNEAQ. The CDR3 loop spans 12 amino acids. V lost 5 bases and J lost 9, with 14 bases in between. CDR3 region: CASSQTPGAQYS. The CDR3 nucleotides read TGTGCCAGCAGCCAAACCCCGGGGGCGCAGTACTCC.

This clonotype was seen many times. The chain couples TRBV6-1 to TRBJ2-7; TRBD1 agrees at 8 bases. The CDR3 runs 13 residues. Germline CDR1 MNHNS, CDR2 SASEGT. Trimming cost V 11 bases and J 5 bases; bases outside gene matches: 11. CDR3 DNA sequence: TGTGCCCTCCGTGGACAGGGTATCCACGAGCAGTACTTC. Translation: CALRGQGIHEQYF.

This clonotype came up many times. The V call is TRBV27, the J call TRBJ1-1; TRBD1 might be the D (5 bases). The CDR3 contains 16 residues. Trimming pared 2 bases from V and 1 base from J, leaving 14 bases between. CDR1 and CDR2 (germline): MNHEY, SMNVEV (reference sequence). CDR3 sequence: CASSLTPGRKNTEAFF. For the CDR3, the DNA is TGTGCCAGCAGTTTAACACCGGGACGCAAGAACACTGAAGCTTTCTTT.

This clonotype was detected ten times or more. The V and J genes are TRBV11-2 and TRBJ2-7, with D perhaps TRBD1 (6 bases). The CDR3 runs 14 residues. Per the germline V gene, CDR1 is SGHAT and CDR2 is FQNNGV. Trimming cost V 5 bases and J 3 bases, with 14 bases left between them. CDR3 DNA: TGTGCCAGCAGCCCGCACGTGGACAGCTACGAGCAGTACTTC. It is translated as CASSPHVDSYEQYF.

This sequence joins TRBV5-6 and TRBJ2-7; a possible D gene is TRBD2 (5 bases). Germline V lookup: CDR1 SGHDT, CDR2 YYEEEE. The V gene lost 2 bases and the J gene lost 3 bases, with 12 bases spanning the gap. This CDR3 has 14 residues. CDR3 protein: CASSFWTGSYEQYF. CDR3 coding DNA: TGTGCCAGCAGCTTTTGGACGGGGAGCTACGAGCAGTACTTC.

The chain joins TRBV5-1 to TRBJ2-5, with D possibly matching TRBD2 (6 bases). V was cut by 3 bases and J by 5 bases, with 14 bases left in between. CDR3 length: 14 amino acids. CDR1 and CDR2 from the germline V gene are SGHRS and YFSETQ. The CDR3 region has the DNA TGCGCCAGCAGCTCTCCGGAGGGGTCCGAGACCCAGTACTTC. It is translated as CASSSPEGSETQYF.

This clonotype was picked up many times. V is TRBV15 and J is TRBJ2-5; TRBD1 matches at 10 bases. Germline V gene lookup returns CDR1 LNHNV and CDR2 YYDKDF (reference sequence). The V and J ends lost 3 bases and 0 bases, in that order; junction bases with no gene match: 1. This CDR3 spans 15 amino acids. The CDR3 is CATSRDRGNQETQYF. CDR3 nucleotides: TGTGCCACCAGCAGGGACAGGGGGAACCAAGAGACCCAGTACTTC.

This rearrangement joins TRBV24-1 to TRBJ2-7; D ambiguous. Looked up from germline, CDR1 is KGHDR and CDR2 is SFDVKD. V was shortened by 3 bases and J by 0 bases, with 14 bases between the two germline ends. The CDR3 sequence is 16 residues long. CDR3 residues: CATSDQELISSYEQYF. The CDR3 DNA is TGTGCCACCAGTGATCAGGAGCTAATTAGCTCCTACGAGCAGTACTTC.

The table lists this clonotype with many counts. The chain links TRBV6-1 to TRBJ1-1; D call uncertain. Germline V lookup: CDR1 MNHNS, CDR2 SASEGT. Trimming removed 4 bases at V and 0 bases at J, with 6 bases between. The CDR3 is 13 residues long. The CDR3 bases are TGTGCCAGCAGTGGACGAATGAACACTGAAGCTTTCTTT. Its protein product is CASSGRMNTEAFF.

At least ten counts were recorded for this clonotype. V usage is TRBV2 and J usage is TRBJ1-1; tentative D call: TRBD1 (6 bases). Germline CDR1 SNHLY, CDR2 FYNNEI. This CDR3 region has 14 residues. The V end was cut by 1 base, the J end by 5 bases, with 11 bases between. CDR3 coding DNA: TGTGCCAGCAGTGAAGTAAAAGGGGGAACTGAAGCTTTCTTT. Translating it yields CASSEVKGGTEAFF. The full variable domain, completed using reference TRBV2 and TRBJ1-1, is EPEVTQTPSHQVTQMGQEVILRCVPISNHLYFYWYRQILGQKVEFLVSFYNNEISEKSEIFDDQFSVERPDGSNFTLKIRSTKLEDSAMYFCASSEVKGGTEAFFGQGTRLTVV.

Comment on this clonotype: A much more abundant neighbour one base away suggests this may be a read error. The chain combines TRBV20-1 with TRBJ1-2, with D maybe TRBD1 (5 bases). This CDR3 is built from 14 residues. Germline CDR1 and CDR2: DFQATT and SNEGSKA (reference sequence). V shed 3 bases and J shed 4 bases, with 15 bases lying between them. The CDR3 DNA is TGCAGTGCTAGTGTCGTGCCGGGACCCTATGGCTACACCTTC. Protein: CSASVVPGPYGYTF.

This clonotype was seen only a few times. The chain couples TRBV25-1 to TRBJ1-2, with 8 bases fitting TRBD1. Looked up from germline, CDR1 is MGHDK and CDR2 is SYGVNS. The V segment lost 6 bases and the J segment 6 bases; nucleotides outside the gene matches: 12. There are 15 residues in the CDR3. CDR3 amino acids: CASRLNTGGIDGYTF. CDR3 DNA: TGTGCCAGCAGACTCAATACAGGGGGAATAGATGGCTACACCTTC.

This clonotype showed up many times. The chain employs TRBV7-2 and TRBJ2-5, with 13 bases identical to TRBD2. J lost 4 bases, V lost 1 base, and 0 bases had no gene match. Germline V gene lookup returns CDR1 SGHTA and CDR2 FQGNSA. The CDR3 has 15 amino acids. CDR3 in amino acids: CASSLGTSGRETQYF. The CDR3 nucleotides read TGTGCCAGCAGCTTAGGGACTAGCGGGAGAGAGACCCAGTACTTC.

The chain joins TRBV7-2 to TRBJ2-7, with D possibly being TRBD1 (5 bases). V was clipped by 2 bases and J by 2 bases, with 7 bases between them. The CDR3 loop spans 13 amino acids. Looked up from germline, CDR1 is SGHTA and CDR2 is FQGNSA. CDR3 nucleotide sequence: TGTGCCAGCAGCTTATGGGGCGCCTACGAGCAGTACTTC. Translated: CASSLWGAYEQYF.

This chain joins TRBV28 and TRBJ1-5, with D unclear. CDR1 MDHEN and CDR2 SYDVKM come from the germline V gene. V dropped 6 bases and J dropped 4 bases, with 19 bases sitting between them. The CDR3 is 16 residues long. CDR3 residues: CASRTGAAASNQPQHF. The CDR3 coding sequence is TGTGCCAGCAGAACTGGCGCTGCAGCAAGTAATCAGCCCCAGCATTTT. The full variable domain, completed using reference TRBV28 and TRBJ1-5, is DVKVTQSSRYLVKRTGEKVFLECVQDMDHENMFWYRQDPGLGLRLIYFSYDVKMKEKGDIPEGYSVSREKKERFSLILESASTNQTSMYLCASRTGAAASNQPQHFGDGTRLSIL.